Below are 5 T cell receptor beta chains sequenced from a single sample in a study of shared T cell receptors in the human thymus. Sequencing used immunoSEQ multiplex PCR; TCRdb keeps in-frame clones, though not all of them. The top ten clones hold roughly 0.01% of a sample with 650,000 to 950,000 clones, approximately 83% of them seen once. This sample was also put to use in a study of human thymus T cells.

Sequencing was done on a sample of thymocytes. These receptors were taken from a girl younger than two with a congenital heart defect.

J is TRBJ2-5 and V is TRBV7-6, with TRBD2 matching over 8 bases. Germline V lookup: CDR1 SGHVS, CDR2 FNYEAQ. The V segment lost 4 bases and the J segment 4 bases; nucleotides outside the gene matches: 17. The length of the CDR3 is 18 residues. The CDR3 DNA is TGTGCCAGCAGCTCACCCCCTTGGCGGGGGGTCGGTAGAGAGACCCAGTACTTC. Protein sequence: CASSSPPWRGVGRETQYF.

The chain is built from TRBV6-5 and TRBJ1-3; D is perhaps TRBD1 (5 bases). Trimming pared 5 bases from V and 4 bases from J, leaving 15 bases between. The CDR3 has 15 residues. In germline, CDR1 is MNHEY, CDR2 SVGAGI. CDR3 residues: CASSATVQPGNTIYF. For the CDR3, the DNA is TGTGCCAGCAGTGCGACAGTACAGCCAGGAAACACCATATATTTT.

This chain uses TRBV11-3 with TRBJ1-1; the D gene is possibly TRBD1 (6 bases). V was trimmed by 7 bases and J by 0 bases, leaving 15 bases between them. Germline V gives CDR1 SGHNT, CDR2 YENEEA. The CDR3 consists of 15 residues. The CDR3 spells CASKLPGHLNTEAFF. In nucleotides, the CDR3 is TGTGCCAGCAAACTTCCGGGACACCTGAACACTGAAGCTTTCTTT.

The chain combines TRBV25-1 with TRBJ2-7; 7 positions agree with TRBD2. The CDR3 spans 16 residues. V lost 7 bases to trimming and J lost 5 bases; unmatched junction nucleotides: 17. The germline V gene has CDR1 MGHDK and CDR2 SYGVNS. CDR3 region: CASTGGGRWVRDEQYF. As DNA, the CDR3 is TGTGCCAGCACTGGGGGGGGGAGGTGGGTGCGGGACGAGCAGTACTTC.

The chain joins TRBV7-9 to TRBJ1-6; TRBD1 matches at 8 bases. The CDR3 is 17 amino acids. Germline V CDR1 and CDR2: SEHNR, FQNEAQ (reference sequence). Trimming at V came to 5 bases and at J to 2 bases, leaving 8 bases not matched to a gene. The CDR3 DNA is TGTGCCAGCAGCCTTACAGGGGGTAGGACCTATAATTCACCCCTCCACTTT. Protein: CASSLTGGRTYNSPLHF.